The 19 T cell receptor beta chains in this list originate from one sample, sequenced in a study of T cell responses to AZD1222 COVID-19 vaccine. Measured with immunoSEQ multiplex PCR; TCRdb has only the in-frame clones, and not every one. The sample consists of 120,000 to 150,000 clones, around 89% of them appearing once. The sample here was peripheral blood, taken on day 0 of AZD1222 vaccination. These receptors were obtained from an adult in good health.

The V call is TRBV6-5, the J call TRBJ2-7; 7 bases match TRBD1. The CDR3 runs 13 residues. Trimming at V came to 7 bases and at J to 6 bases, leaving 9 bases not matched to a gene. Per the germline V gene, CDR1 is MNHEY and CDR2 is SVGAGI. CDR3 sequence reads: CASNWDSKGEQYF. Here the CDR3 DNA reads TGTGCCAGCAATTGGGACAGTAAGGGCGAGCAGTACTTC.

Regarding this clone: One end of the junction is discordant with germline, which a read error may explain. The rearrangement joins TRBV5-6 to TRBJ1-2; 11 bases match TRBD1. Per germline, CDR1 SGHDT and CDR2 YYEEEE. This CDR3 contains 13 residues. This chain's CDR3 is CASSLTGQGAPSF. Written as DNA, the CDR3 is TGTGCCAGCAGCTTGACCGGACAGGGGGCCCCCTCCTTC.

The chain has TRBV4-3 and TRBJ1-1; D gene unclear. This CDR3 has 14 amino acids. Trimming shortened V by 0 bases and J by 1 base, and 6 bases separated the two germline ends. Germline V gives CDR1 LGHNA, CDR2 YSLEER. CDR3 in DNA: TGCGCCAGCAGCCAAGACCACAGGAACACTGAAGCTTTCTTT. Translation gives CASSQDHRNTEAFF.

The chain has TRBV18 and TRBJ1-1; no definite D call. Per the germline V gene, CDR1 is KGHSH and CDR2 is LQKENI. The CDR3 spans 14 residues. The V gene lost 6 bases and the J gene lost 3 bases, with 14 bases spanning the gap. CDR3 DNA: TGTGCCAGCTCGGCACTGGGAGCGGACACTGAAGCTTTCTTT. This translates into CASSALGADTEAFF.

This chain uses TRBV25-1 with TRBJ2-7, with TRBD1 matching over 7 bases. J lost 0 bases, V lost 4 bases, and 3 bases had no gene match. Per the germline V gene, CDR1 is MGHDK and CDR2 is SYGVNS. This CDR3 has 14 residues. The CDR3 here is CASSADRSSYEQYF. DNA of the CDR3: TGTGCCAGCAGTGCGGACAGGAGCTCCTACGAGCAGTACTTC.

The chain carries TRBV6-6 and TRBJ2-5, with D unclear. There are 14 residues in the CDR3. Germline loops: CDR1 MNHNY, CDR2 SVGAGI (reference sequence). V gave up 4 bases and J gave up 5 bases, with 14 bases separating them. CDR3 region: CASSSGPDRETQYF. CDR3 DNA: TGTGCCAGCAGTTCTGGACCTGATCGTGAGACCCAGTACTTC.

The J gene is TRBJ1-2, the V gene TRBV29-1, with D possibly being TRBD1 (6 bases). This CDR3 spans 14 amino acids. V lost 7 bases to trimming and J lost 4 bases, with 19 bases between them. CDR1 and CDR2 from the germline V gene are SQVTM and ANQGSEA. The CDR3 sequence: CSAGAPGGPYGYTF. The CDR3 region has the DNA TGCAGCGCAGGGGCCCCGGGGGGGCCCTATGGCTACACCTTC.

This clone was found once. The gene calls are TRBV6-5 and TRBJ2-5; 10 bases match TRBD2. Trimming cost V 1 base and J 4 bases; bases outside gene matches: 6. Germline loops: CDR1 MNHEY, CDR2 SVGAGI. The CDR3 sequence is 16 residues long. CDR3 DNA: TGTGCCAGCAGTTACTTGAGCGGGGGGGCTTCAGAGACCCAGTACTTC. Its translation is CASSYLSGGASETQYF.

The chain has TRBV5-1 and TRBJ1-6; D not resolved. Germline V gene sequence: CDR1 SGHRS, CDR2 YFSETQ. V gave up 4 bases and J gave up 5 bases, with 13 bases separating them. CDR3 length: 15 residues. CDR3 DNA: TGCGCCAGCAGCCCAGAACGGCTTGATAATTCACCCCTCCACTTT. Its translation is CASSPERLDNSPLHF.

This clone was seen a single time. The chain links TRBV5-4 to TRBJ2-3, with D perhaps matching TRBD1 or TRBD2 (5 bases each). This CDR3 has 14 amino acids. Trimming pared 3 bases from V and 6 bases from J, leaving 14 bases between. CDR1 and CDR2 from the germline V gene are SGHNT and YYREEE (reference sequence). Here the CDR3 DNA reads TGTGCCAGCAGCTCCAGTGGGGGTGGGGATACGCAGTATTTT. The encoded protein is CASSSSGGGDTQYF.

CDR3 bases: TGTGCCAGCAGTCCCTCAATCATTGCCGGGGAGCTGTTTTTT. This translates into CASSPSIIAGELFF. V usage is TRBV11-3 and J usage is TRBJ2-2; D unclear. The CDR3 is made up of 14 amino acids. V was clipped by 6 bases and J by 6 bases, with 14 bases between them. Germline V CDR1 and CDR2: SGHNT, YENEEA.

The V and J genes are TRBV5-4 and TRBJ1-2; weak D call: TRBD1 (6 bases). Trimming stripped 0 bases from V and 4 bases from J, with 13 bases between. Germline values: CDR1 SGHNT, CDR2 YYREEE (reference sequence). The CDR3 spans 15 residues. CDR3 sequence: CASSLDGGPGYGYTF. CDR3 sequence (DNA): TGTGCCAGCAGCTTGGATGGGGGGCCGGGCTATGGCTACACCTTC.

The CDR3 DNA sequence: TGTGCCAGCAGTTTATCGAGGGGAGCAAGGGGAGGCTACACCTTC. Protein product: CASSLSRGARGGYTF. V is TRBV27 and J is TRBJ1-2; a weak D match, TRBD1 (5 bases). V lost 0 bases and J lost 8, with 16 bases in between. Germline CDR1 MNHEY, CDR2 SMNVEV (reference sequence). The length of the CDR3 is 15 residues.

This rearrangement joins TRBV4-1 to TRBJ1-1; a weak D match, TRBD1 (5 bases). CDR1 MGHRA and CDR2 YSYEKL come from the germline V gene. This CDR3 is 14 amino acids long. Deletions cut 4 bases from V and 0 bases from J, with 9 bases between. As DNA, the CDR3 is TGCGCCAGCAGCCCCGACAGTCTGAACACTGAAGCTTTCTTT. This sequence encodes CASSPDSLNTEAFF.

The V call is TRBV27, the J call TRBJ1-1, with unresolved D. V was shortened by 5 bases and J by 1 base, with 23 bases between the two germline ends. Looked up from germline, CDR1 is MNHEY and CDR2 is SMNVEV (reference sequence). The length of the CDR3 is 18 residues. The CDR3 here is CASSPQRHRRPANTEAFF. In DNA form, the CDR3 reads TGTGCCAGCAGTCCCCAACGGCATCGACGGCCAGCGAACACTGAAGCTTTCTTT.

The V and J genes are TRBV19 and TRBJ1-1, with 9 bases fitting TRBD1. CDR1 LNHDA and CDR2 SQIVND come from the germline V gene (reference sequence). The trim removed 6 bases at V and 1 base at J, leaving 9 bases unmatched. This CDR3 comprises 16 residues. CDR3 nucleotide sequence: TGTGCCAGTAGCCACCCGGGACAGGGTTGGAACACTGAAGCTTTCTTT. This gives the protein CASSHPGQGWNTEAFF.

This clone came up a few times. The chain couples TRBV7-9 to TRBJ2-5, with D unclear. CDR1 is SEHNR, CDR2 FQNEAQ, per germline (reference sequence). V lost 2 bases and J lost 5, with 12 bases in between. The CDR3 length is 14 residues. The CDR3 is CASSLPRTAETQYF. CDR3 in DNA: TGTGCCAGCAGCTTACCCCGGACGGCGGAGACCCAGTACTTC.

The V and J genes are TRBV5-5 and TRBJ1-1, with TRBD1 identical over 9 bases. The CDR3 covers 15 residues. Germline trimming cut 4 bases from V and 5 bases from J; bases unmatched to any gene: 9. Germline V gives CDR1 SGHKS, CDR2 YYEKEE (reference sequence). In DNA form, the CDR3 reads TGTGCCAGCAGCATAACAGGGGGCGGGGTAACTGAAGCTTTCTTT. Translating gives CASSITGGGVTEAFF.

The chain recombines TRBV7-2 with TRBJ2-7; D gene ambiguous. The CDR3 consists of 12 residues. Germline V lookup: CDR1 SGHTA, CDR2 FQGNSA. Trimming stripped 3 bases from V and 6 bases from J, with 9 bases between. The CDR3 sequence is CASSFAGSEQYF. CDR3 coding DNA: TGTGCCAGCAGCTTCGCCGGAAGCGAGCAGTACTTC.